This T cell receptor (beta chain) was sequenced during a study of PD-1 blockade in classical Hodgkin lymphoma. Autologous stem cell transplantation was followed by relapse in every patient, and brentuximab vedotin exposure varied. The table came from immunoSEQ multiplex PCR; TCRdb's copy has only in-frame clones and leaves some out. In the table there are around 5,000 clones, about 60% of which are singletons. This clonotype originated in a human donor with classical Hodgkin lymphoma. The source material was peripheral blood mononuclear cells (PBMCs), sampled at baseline.

The chain's CDR3 is CAIGRDPNEQFF. In DNA form, the CDR3 reads TGTGCCATTGGGCGGGATCCTAATGAGCAGTTCTTC. The chain links TRBV27 to TRBJ2-1, with a weak D call TRBD2 (6 bases). Germline values: CDR1 MNHEY, CDR2 SMNVEV (reference sequence). Trimming stripped 10 bases from V and 7 bases from J, with 14 bases between. The CDR3 extends over 12 amino acids.